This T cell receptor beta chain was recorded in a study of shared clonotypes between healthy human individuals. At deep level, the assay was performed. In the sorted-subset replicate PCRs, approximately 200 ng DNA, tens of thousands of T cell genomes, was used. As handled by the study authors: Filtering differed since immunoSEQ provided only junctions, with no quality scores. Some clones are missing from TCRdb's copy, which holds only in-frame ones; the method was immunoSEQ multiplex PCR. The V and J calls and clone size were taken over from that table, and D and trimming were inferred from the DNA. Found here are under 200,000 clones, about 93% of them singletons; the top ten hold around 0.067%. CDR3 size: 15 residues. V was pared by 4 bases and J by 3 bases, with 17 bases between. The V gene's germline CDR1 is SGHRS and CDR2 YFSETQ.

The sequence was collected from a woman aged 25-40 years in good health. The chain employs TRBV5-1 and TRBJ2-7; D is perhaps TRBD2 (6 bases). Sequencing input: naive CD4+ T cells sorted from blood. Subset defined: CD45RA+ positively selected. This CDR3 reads CASSPYAGPLYEQYF. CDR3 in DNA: TGCGCCAGCAGCCCTTACGCGGGGCCTCTCTACGAGCAGTACTTC.